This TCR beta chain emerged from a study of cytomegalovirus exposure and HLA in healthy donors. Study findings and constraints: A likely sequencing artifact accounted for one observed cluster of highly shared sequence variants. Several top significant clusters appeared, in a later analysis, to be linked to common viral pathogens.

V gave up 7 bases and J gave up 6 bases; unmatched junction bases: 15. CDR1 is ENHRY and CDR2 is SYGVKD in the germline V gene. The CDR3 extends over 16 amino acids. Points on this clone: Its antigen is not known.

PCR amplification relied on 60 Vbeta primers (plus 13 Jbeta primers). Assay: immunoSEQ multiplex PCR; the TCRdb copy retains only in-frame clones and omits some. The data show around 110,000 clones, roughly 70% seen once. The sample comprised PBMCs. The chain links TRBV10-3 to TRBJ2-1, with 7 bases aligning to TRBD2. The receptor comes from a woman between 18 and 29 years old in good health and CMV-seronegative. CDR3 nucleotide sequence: TGTGCCATCAAGGCACCGCGGGGGAATTGGGGCAATGAGCAGTTCTTC. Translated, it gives CAIKAPRGNWGNEQFF.